The 29 T cell receptor beta chains below were found in one sample sequenced in a study of cytomegalovirus exposure and HLA in healthy donors. PCR involved 60 Vbeta and 13 Jbeta primers. Sequenced by immunoSEQ multiplex PCR; TCRdb stores in-frame clones only, minus some. The sample shows hundreds of thousands of clones, around 84% of them seen only once. The sequenced sample was PBMCs. These TCRs come from a girl between 2 and 10 years old in good health and CMV-seronegative.

The V call is TRBV2, the J call TRBJ2-5; 8 positions agree with TRBD1. Germline V CDR1 and CDR2: SNHLY, FYNNEI. V trimming: 8 bases; J trimming: 1 base; junction bases outside the gene matches: 6. This CDR3 is built from 14 residues. In DNA, the CDR3 is TGTGCCAGCCGGGACAGGCCCGTCCAAGAGACCCAGTACTTC. This gives the protein CASRDRPVQETQYF.

CDR3 coding DNA: TGTGCCAGCAGCTTAGGTGACAGGGCCGGCACTGAAGCTTTCTTT. It codes for CASSLGDRAGTEAFF. The chain employs TRBV7-9 and TRBJ1-1; TRBD1 matches at 7 bases. The CDR3 is made up of 15 amino acids. V gave up 1 base and J gave up 4 bases; unmatched junction bases: 6. CDR1 SEHNR and CDR2 FQNEAQ come from the germline V gene (reference sequence).

The chain combines TRBV11-2 with TRBJ2-1; the match to TRBD1 covers 7 bases. Germline CDR1 and CDR2: SGHAT and FQNNGV. The CDR3 sequence is 16 residues long. With V trimmed by 5 bases and J by 0 bases, 7 bases remained unmatched. The CDR3 nucleotides are TGTGCCAGCAGCCCACATGCAGGGGGCTCCTACAATGAGCAGTTCTTC. This translates into CASSPHAGGSYNEQFF.

Written as DNA, the CDR3 is TGTGCCACCGAGGGGTACGGGACAGGGCGGTACGAGCAGTACTTC. Translated, it gives CATEGYGTGRYEQYF. V is TRBV6-1 and J is TRBJ2-7; 9 nucleotides agree with TRBD1. From germline, CDR1 is MNHNS and CDR2 SASEGT. The junction had 14 bases not matched to a gene; V was cut back by 10 bases and J by 4 bases. CDR3 length: 15 amino acids.

The V and J genes are TRBV6-1 and TRBJ1-2; D not certain. Trimming cost V 0 bases and J 4 bases, with 6 bases left between them. Germline CDR1 is MNHNS and CDR2 is SASEGT. This CDR3 has 13 amino acids. CDR3 residues: CASSEAFGYGYTF. The CDR3 DNA reads as TGTGCCAGCAGTGAAGCTTTCGGCTATGGCTACACCTTC.

The chain carries TRBV9 and TRBJ2-3; TRBD1 might be the D (5 bases). Germline V gene data show CDR1 as SGDLS and CDR2 as YYNGEE. The CDR3 loop spans 15 amino acids. Trimming took off 6 bases at V and 2 bases at J, with 16 bases between the two ends. CDR3 amino acids: CASTLTQADTDTQYF. CDR3 coding DNA: TGTGCCAGCACCCTAACACAGGCGGACACAGATACGCAGTATTTT.

This clone occurred once. CDR3 nucleotides: TGTGCCAGCAGTTTAAGGGGCGCGAACACCGGGGAGCTGTTTTTT. The encoded protein is CASSLRGANTGELFF. This chain uses TRBV27 with TRBJ2-2; D is perhaps TRBD1 (5 bases). Trimming cost V 2 bases and J 0 bases, with 7 bases left between them. Germline V gene lookup returns CDR1 MNHEY and CDR2 SMNVEV (reference sequence). CDR3 length: 15 residues.

In DNA form, the CDR3 reads TGTGCCAGCAGGGGGGGAGTGAACACTGAAGCTTTCTTT. It is translated as CASRGGVNTEAFF. The chain links TRBV25-1 to TRBJ1-1; TRBD1 is a possible D gene (5 bases). Looked up from germline, CDR1 is MGHDK and CDR2 is SYGVNS. Trimming took off 6 bases at V and 0 bases at J, with 8 bases between the two ends. This CDR3 region has 13 residues.

The DNA for the CDR3 is TGCGCCAGCAGGCGTCCTAGCGCAAGCACAGATACGCAGTATTTT. Its protein is CASRRPSASTDTQYF. J is TRBJ2-3 and V is TRBV10-2; D perhaps matches TRBD2 (6 bases). CDR3 length equals 15 residues. From germline, CDR1 is WSHSY and CDR2 SAAADI. V gave up 6 bases and J gave up 0 bases, with 13 bases separating them.

The chain uses TRBV27 and TRBJ1-1; TRBD1 might be the D (5 bases). Per germline, CDR1 MNHEY and CDR2 SMNVEV (reference sequence). There are 14 residues in the CDR3. V lost 5 bases, J lost 0 bases, and 10 bases lay in between. This CDR3 is CASSASRVNTEAFF. The CDR3 region has the DNA TGTGCCAGCAGTGCGTCCAGGGTGAACACTGAAGCTTTCTTT.

The chain has TRBV7-9 and TRBJ2-2; D possibly corresponds to TRBD1 (6 bases). The CDR3 loop spans 16 amino acids. Germline CDR1 is SEHNR and CDR2 is FQNEAQ (reference sequence). The germline V and J ends were trimmed by 5 bases and 1 base, with 14 bases remaining between them. The CDR3 DNA is TGTGCCAGCAGCACCCGGGACATCGGGAACACCGGGGAGCTGTTTTTT. The encoded protein is CASSTRDIGNTGELFF.

The rearrangement uses TRBV11-1 and TRBJ1-1, with D maybe TRBD1 (5 bases). Between the trimmed V and J ends, which lost 2 bases and 1 base, there was a span of 8 bases. This CDR3 is 14 amino acids long. CDR1 is SGHAT, CDR2 FQDESV, per germline (reference sequence). The CDR3 region has the DNA TGTGCCAGCAGCTTATCTACAGGGAACACTGAAGCTTTCTTT. This translates into CASSLSTGNTEAFF.

The chain links TRBV2 to TRBJ2-1, with 8 nucleotides matching TRBD2. V lost 4 bases to trimming and J lost 8 bases; unmatched junction nucleotides: 13. Per the germline V gene, CDR1 is SNHLY and CDR2 is FYNNEI. This CDR3 has 16 amino acids. The chain's CDR3 is CASSGPAAGVPYEQFF. In nucleotides, the CDR3 is TGTGCCAGCAGTGGTCCCGCAGCGGGAGTACCGTATGAGCAGTTCTTC. The full variable domain, in which reference TRBV2 and TRBJ2-1 provide the parts outside the CDR3, is EPEVTQTPSHQVTQMGQEVILRCVPISNHLYFYWYRQILGQKVEFLVSFYNNEISEKSEIFDDQFSVERPDGSNFTLKIRSTKLEDSAMYFCASSGPAAGVPYEQFFGPGTRLTVL.

CDR3 nucleotide sequence: TGCGCCAGCAGCTATGAGCCGACTAGCGGACTCGAGCAGTACTTC. This codes for CASSYEPTSGLEQYF. The V call is TRBV5-1, the J call TRBJ2-7, with 9 bases aligning to TRBD2. Germline CDR1 and CDR2: SGHRS and YFSETQ. The CDR3 is 15 residues long. V shed 3 bases and J 6 bases; nucleotides not matched to a gene: 10. The full variable domain, rest sourced from reference TRBV5-1 and TRBJ2-7, is KAGVTQTPRYLIKTRGQQVTLSCSPISGHRSVSWYQQTPGQGLQFLFEYFSETQRNKGNFPGRFSGRQFSNSRSEMNVSTLELGDSALYLCASSYEPTSGLEQYFGPGTRLTVT.

The chain employs TRBV5-1 and TRBJ2-5, with 9 bases aligning to TRBD2. CDR1 SGHRS and CDR2 YFSETQ come from the germline V gene. V dropped 3 bases and J dropped 2; count of bases not matched to a gene: 11. The CDR3 length is 17 residues. This CDR3 reads CASSSLGGGRGQETQYF. The CDR3 DNA follows: TGCGCCAGCAGCTCACTCGGCGGCGGGAGGGGACAAGAGACCCAGTACTTC.

This sequence joins TRBV21-1 and TRBJ2-7; the table's D call TRBD1 went unverified against the DNA. TRBV21-1 is labeled a pseudogene. The CDR3 spans 16 residues. The CDR3 here is CASSKALYRVAHEQYF. In nucleotides, the CDR3 is TGTGCCAGCAGCAAAGCGCTTTACAGGGTCGCCCACGAGCAGTACTTC.

The chain joins TRBV7-9 to TRBJ2-7, with TRBD1 identical over 9 bases. J lost 1 base, V lost 6 bases, and 7 bases had no gene match. This CDR3 region has 15 residues. Per germline, CDR1 SEHNR and CDR2 FQNEAQ (reference sequence). This chain's CDR3 is CASRHSGTGSYEQYF. CDR3 DNA sequence: TGTGCCAGCAGACATTCCGGGACAGGGTCCTACGAGCAGTACTTC.

V and J are TRBV5-6 and TRBJ2-5; D gene unclear. The J call may not be correct, given that the DNA end is closer to TRBJ2-7. The CDR3 consists of 13 residues. Germline V gives CDR1 SGHDT, CDR2 YYEEEE. The CDR3 here is CASSNALVNEQYF. The CDR3 DNA reads TGTGCCAGCAGCAACGCCCTCGTGAACGAGCAGTACTTC.

The genes are TRBV25-1 and TRBJ1-6; D perhaps matches TRBD1 (5 bases). The V end lost 2 bases, the J end lost 10 bases, and 9 bases lay between the germline ends. Germline CDR1 MGHDK, CDR2 SYGVNS. This CDR3 contains 13 residues. The CDR3 DNA is TGTGCCAGCAGTGAACAGGGTAACTCACCCCTCCACTTT. Amino acids: CASSEQGNSPLHF.

The rearrangement links TRBV6-6 to TRBJ1-2, with a weak D call TRBD1 (5 bases). CDR1 is MNHNY and CDR2 is SVGAGI in the germline V gene (reference sequence). This CDR3 has 14 amino acids. Trimming removed 4 bases from V and 2 bases from J, with 11 bases in between. As DNA, the CDR3 is TGTGCCAGCAGTTCCGCCAGGGTGAACTATGGCTACACCTTC. Protein product: CASSSARVNYGYTF.

Here the CDR3 reads CASSPLSGRTDTQYF. The CDR3 coding sequence is TGTGCCAGCAGCCCCCTTTCAGGGAGGACAGATACGCAGTATTTT. V and J are TRBV2 and TRBJ2-3; tentative D call: TRBD2 (6 bases). This CDR3 is built from 15 residues. CDR1 is SNHLY, CDR2 FYNNEI, per germline. Trimming took off 6 bases at V and 3 bases at J, with 16 bases between the two ends.

On this clone itself: A read error may produce the germline difference seen at one junction end. The V and J genes are TRBV6-1 and TRBJ1-4, with a weak D call TRBD1 (5 bases). CDR3 size: 12 residues. Germline CDR1 is MNHNS and CDR2 is SASEGT. CDR3: CASSESRGPSGF. CDR3 in DNA: TGTGCCAGCAGTGAATCGCGGGGCCCGTCCGGTTTT.

The chain joins TRBV19 to TRBJ2-1, with 13 bases aligning to TRBD2. This CDR3 contains 14 residues. The germline CDR1 and CDR2 sequences are LNHDA and SQIVND (reference sequence). V dropped 7 bases and J dropped 8; count of bases not matched to a gene: 5. The CDR3 here is CASTRLAGGHEQFF. The CDR3, as DNA: TGTGCCAGTACCCGACTAGCGGGAGGACATGAGCAGTTCTTC.

The genes are TRBV7-9 and TRBJ1-1, with D possibly being TRBD1 (5 bases). CDR3 length equals 15 residues. Trimming removed 2 bases from V and 4 bases from J, with 14 bases in between. Germline V gives CDR1 SEHNR, CDR2 FQNEAQ (reference sequence). The CDR3 DNA reads as TGTGCCAGCAGCTTATGGGGGAGGGAAGGCACTGAAGCTTTCTTT. This gives the protein CASSLWGREGTEAFF.

The chain joins TRBV5-4 to TRBJ2-7, with a tentative D call TRBD1 (6 bases). Germline CDR1 SGHNT, CDR2 YYREEE (reference sequence). V shed 4 bases and J shed 3 bases, with 14 bases lying between them. The CDR3 length is 14 residues. CDR3 residues: CASSNTGHRYEQYF. The CDR3 nucleotides are TGTGCCAGCAGCAATACGGGACACCGCTACGAGCAGTACTTC.

This clone was found a few times. V usage is TRBV5-1 and J usage is TRBJ1-1; 8 positions agree with TRBD1. Germline CDR1 reads SGHRS; CDR2 reads YFSETQ. The CDR3 is made up of 14 amino acids. Trimming took 4 bases from V and 9 from J; bases not matched to a gene: 11. The CDR3 loop is CASSLTGERIKAFF. In DNA form, the CDR3 reads TGCGCCAGCAGCCTGACAGGGGAAAGGATTAAAGCTTTCTTT.

The chain carries TRBV10-3 and TRBJ2-7, with TRBD2 matching over 11 bases. Germline values: CDR1 ENHRY, CDR2 SYGVKD. The trim removed 6 bases at V and 0 bases at J, leaving 7 bases unmatched. This CDR3 spans 16 amino acids. CDR3 sequence: CAISETSGAPSYEQYF. CDR3 nucleotides: TGTGCCATCAGCGAGACTAGCGGGGCCCCCTCCTACGAGCAGTACTTC.

This rearrangement joins TRBV4-1 to TRBJ2-1; 15 bases fit TRBD2. Per the germline V gene, CDR1 is MGHRA and CDR2 is YSYEKL. J was trimmed by 9 bases and V by 6 bases; bases with no gene match: 3. The CDR3 has 14 residues. The CDR3 here is CASSRTSGGVEQFF. CDR3 nucleotide sequence: TGCGCCAGCAGTCGGACTAGCGGGGGGGTTGAGCAGTTCTTC.

The chain links TRBV18 to TRBJ2-1, with 12 bases matching TRBD2. CDR3 size: 18 residues. Germline V CDR1 and CDR2: KGHSH, LQKENI. The J segment lost 8 bases and the V segment lost 0 bases, leaving 11 bases of the junction unmatched. The CDR3: CASSPPLLAGGIPDEQFF. In DNA form, the CDR3 reads TGTGCCAGCTCACCACCTTTACTAGCGGGGGGAATTCCTGATGAGCAGTTCTTC.